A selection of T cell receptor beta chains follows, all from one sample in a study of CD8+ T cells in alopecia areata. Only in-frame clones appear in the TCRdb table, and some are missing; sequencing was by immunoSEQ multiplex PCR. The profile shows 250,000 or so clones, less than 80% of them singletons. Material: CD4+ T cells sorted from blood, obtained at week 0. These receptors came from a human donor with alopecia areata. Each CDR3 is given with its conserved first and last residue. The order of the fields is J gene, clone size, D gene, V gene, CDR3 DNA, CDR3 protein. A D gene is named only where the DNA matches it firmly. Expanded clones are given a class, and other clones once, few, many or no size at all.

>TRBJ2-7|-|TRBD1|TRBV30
TGTGCCTGTCGGGACAGGGGAAACTACGAGCAGTACTTC
CACRDRGNYEQYF
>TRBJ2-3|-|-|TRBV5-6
TGTGCCAGCAGCGGGGGACACCTGAACGCAGATACGCAGTATTTT
CASSGGHLNADTQYF
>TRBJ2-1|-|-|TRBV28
TGTGCCAGCAGTGGCACTCCCTACAATGAGCAGTTCTTC
CASSGTPYNEQFF
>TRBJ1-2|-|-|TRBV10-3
TGTGCCATCAGTGAGACAGGTGGCTACACCTTC
CAISETGGYTF
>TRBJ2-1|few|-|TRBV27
TGTGCCAGCAGTAAGATGGGCTCCTACAATGAGCAGTTCTTC
CASSKMGSYNEQFF
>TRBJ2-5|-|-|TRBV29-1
TGCAGCGCCAGGGCGAGTCCAGAGACCCAGTACTTC
CSARASPETQYF
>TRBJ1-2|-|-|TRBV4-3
TGCGCCAGCAGCCCCCAGGGTGCTAACTATGGCTACACCTTC
CASSPQGANYGYTF
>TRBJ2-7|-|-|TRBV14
TGTGCCAGCAGCCAAGTTTCCGTCTACGAGCAGTACTTC
CASSQVSVYEQYF
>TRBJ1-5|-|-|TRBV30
TGTGCCTGGTCCTGGGGGAGCAATCAGCCCCAGCATTTT
CAWSWGSNQPQHF
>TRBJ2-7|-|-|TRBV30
TGTGCCTGGGATCCGTCCCCGGGTGTCGGGGCCTACGAGCAGTACTTC
CAWDPSPGVGAYEQYF
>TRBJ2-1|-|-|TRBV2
TGTGCCAGCAGTGTACGGGGGGCGCGGTCCTACAATGAGCAGTTCTTC
CASSVRGARSYNEQFF
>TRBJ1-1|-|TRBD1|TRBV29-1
TGCAGCGTTTCTCCCGCAGGGGGAAAGGCTTTCTTT
CSVSPAGGKAFF
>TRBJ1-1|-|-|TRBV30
TGTGCCTGGGTTAGGGGACATTTGAACACTGAAGCTTTCTTT
CAWVRGHLNTEAFF
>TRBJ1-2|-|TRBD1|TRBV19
TGTGCCAGTAATTGGGACAGGGCAGCTAACTATGGCTACACCTTC
CASNWDRAANYGYTF
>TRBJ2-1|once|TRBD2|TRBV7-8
TGTGCCAGCAGCACCTCCCTAGCGGGGGGCTCCTACAATGAGCAGTTCTTC
CASSTSLAGGSYNEQFF
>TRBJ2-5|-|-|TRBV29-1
TGCAGCGTTGACACGGGATCGGGAGAGACCCAGTACTTC
CSVDTGSGETQYF
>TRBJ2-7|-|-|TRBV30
TGTGCCTGGAAGGCGAACGCCTACGAGCAGTACTTC
CAWKANAYEQYF
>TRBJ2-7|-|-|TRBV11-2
TGTGCCAGCAGCTTAGAATCACTGGATATCTACGAGCAGTACTTC
CASSLESLDIYEQYF
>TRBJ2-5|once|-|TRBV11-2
TGTGCCAGCAGCTTAGGGGGGGGCGAGACCCAGTACTTC
CASSLGGGETQYF
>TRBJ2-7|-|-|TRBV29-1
TGCAGCGTTGAAAGGGACTCCTACGAGCAGTACTTC
CSVERDSYEQYF
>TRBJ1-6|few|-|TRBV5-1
TGCGCCAGCAGCCCCGACTGGAATTCACCCCTCCACTTT
CASSPDWNSPLHF
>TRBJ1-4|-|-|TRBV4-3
TGCGCCAGCAGCCAAGATCGGGGGACTAATGAAAAACTGTTTTTT
CASSQDRGTNEKLFF
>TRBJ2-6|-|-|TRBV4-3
TGCGCCAGCAGCCGCGTCGGTGGTGGGGCCAACGTCCTGACTTTC
CASSRVGGGANVLTF
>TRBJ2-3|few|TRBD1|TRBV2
TGTGCCAGCAGCAAGGGACAGTACACAGATACGCAGTATTTT
CASSKGQYTDTQYF
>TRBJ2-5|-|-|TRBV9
TGTGCCAGCAGCGTAGCGGACCGGGAGACCCAGTACTTC
CASSVADRETQYF
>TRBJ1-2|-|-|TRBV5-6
TGTGCCAGCAGCTCGGGGTTCCAAAACTATGGCTACACCTTC
CASSSGFQNYGYTF
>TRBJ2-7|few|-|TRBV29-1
TGCAGCGTAAACGGGGGCCCGAGGGATCCCCTCTCCTACGAGCAGTACTTC
CSVNGGPRDPLSYEQYF
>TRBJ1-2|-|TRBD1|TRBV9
TGTGCCAGCAGCGTAGATTGGGACAGTCATGGCTACACCTTC
CASSVDWDSHGYTF
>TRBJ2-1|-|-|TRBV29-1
TGCAGCGCCAACCGCCTTAACTACTACAATGAGCAGTTCTTC
CSANRLNYYNEQFF
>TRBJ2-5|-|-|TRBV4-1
TGCGCCAGCAGCCAAGACCCGACTAACGGGATACGGACCCAGTACTTC
CASSQDPTNGIRTQYF
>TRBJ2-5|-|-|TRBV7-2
TGTGCCAGCAGTTACGGACTGGGGGGCGAGACCCAGTACTTC
CASSYGLGGETQYF